The 21 T cell receptor beta chains listed next were all sequenced from one sample in a study of T cell responses to AZD1222 COVID-19 vaccine. This table comes from immunoSEQ multiplex PCR, and its TCRdb copy is limited to in-frame clones, with some not included. The sample lists roughly 99,000 clones; around 90% were seen once. The specimen comprised peripheral blood, sampled on day 0 of AZD1222 vaccination. The receptors shown here come from an adult in good health.

This rearrangement joins TRBV19 to TRBJ2-2, with 12 bases aligning to TRBD2. CDR1 and CDR2 (germline): LNHDA, SQIVND (reference sequence). CDR3 size: 18 residues. V gave up 10 bases and J gave up 5 bases; unmatched junction bases: 17. The CDR3 reads CANPKPLAGGNSTGELFF. CDR3 DNA sequence: TGTGCCAACCCAAAACCTCTAGCGGGAGGGAACTCTACCGGGGAGCTGTTTTTT.

In this sample, this clone turned up once. The chain recombines TRBV11-2 with TRBJ2-5, with D possibly TRBD2 on 6 matching bases. The germline gives CDR1 SGHAT, CDR2 FQNNGV. Trimming cost V 1 base and J 2 bases, with 11 bases left between them. The CDR3 runs 15 residues. CDR3 DNA sequence: TGTGCCAGCAGCTTAGGACCGGGGGAGCAAGAGACCCAGTACTTC. Amino acid sequence: CASSLGPGEQETQYF.

This chain uses TRBV3-1 (or the pseudogene TRBV3-2) with TRBJ1-2; D is undetermined. Germline values: CDR1 LGHDT, CDR2 YNNKEL (reference sequence). V dropped 0 bases and J dropped 8 bases, with 13 bases sitting between them. There are 14 residues in the CDR3. CDR3 DNA sequence: TGTGCCAGCAGCCAAGATGATCGCAAGTGGGGCTACACCTTC. Translation gives CASSQDDRKWGYTF.

V usage is TRBV6-2 or TRBV6-3 and J usage is TRBJ1-1; 8 nucleotides agree with TRBD1. J lost 1 base, V lost 5 bases, and 6 bases had no gene match. Per germline, CDR1 MNHEY and CDR2 SVGEGT. The CDR3 sequence is 15 residues long. CDR3 DNA: TGTGCCAGCAGTAAACGGACAGGGACGAACACTGAAGCTTTCTTT. Translated, it gives CASSKRTGTNTEAFF.

This rearrangement joins TRBV5-8 to TRBJ1-2; TRBD1 might be the D (5 bases). Per the germline V gene, CDR1 is SGHTS and CDR2 is YDEGEE. V gave up 2 bases and J gave up 1 base, with 6 bases separating them. The CDR3 consists of 13 residues. The CDR3 is CASSFRDNYGYTF. The CDR3 nucleotides read TGTGCCAGCAGCTTCAGGGATAACTATGGCTACACCTTC.

This rearrangement joins TRBV2 to TRBJ1-2; unclear D gene. CDR3 length: 13 residues. The germline CDR1 and CDR2 sequences are SNHLY and FYNNEI. The CDR3 DNA reads TGTGCTGACTTGCGTTTGGGAAACTATGGCTACACCTTC. Amino acid sequence: CADLRLGNYGYTF. Variable domain in full (rest from reference TRBV2 and TRBJ1-2): EPEVTQTPSHQVTQMGQEVILRCVPISNHLYFYWYRQILGQKVEFLVSFYNNEISEKSEIFDDQFSVERPDGSNFTLKIRSTKLEDSAMYFCADLRLGNYGYTFGSGTRLTVV.

The gene calls are TRBV6-6 and TRBJ2-5, with D possibly TRBD2 on 6 matching bases. The CDR3 loop spans 15 amino acids. V lost 8 bases and J 4 bases, leaving 20 bases between the germline ends. The germline V gene encodes CDR1 MNHNY and CDR2 SVGAGI (reference sequence). CDR3 amino acids: CASRSVGAGLETQYF. Here the CDR3 DNA reads TGTGCCAGCCGTTCGGTAGGGGCGGGGCTAGAGACCCAGTACTTC.

The V call is TRBV10-3, the J call TRBJ1-1; weak D call: TRBD1 (5 bases). Germline V lookup: CDR1 ENHRY, CDR2 SYGVKD. V was trimmed by 4 bases and J by 3 bases, leaving 9 bases between them. This CDR3 is 13 amino acids long. The CDR3 reads CAISADTDTEAFF. The CDR3 DNA follows: TGTGCCATCAGTGCGGACACGGACACTGAAGCTTTCTTT.

The CDR3 coding sequence is TGTGCCAGCAGTCCCGGGAGCTACAATGAGCAGTTCTTC. Its translation: CASSPGSYNEQFF. The J gene is TRBJ2-1, the V gene TRBV7-8; D possibly corresponds to TRBD2 (6 bases). This CDR3 contains 13 residues. Germline CDR1 SGHVS, CDR2 FQNEAQ. Trimming took 6 bases from V and 3 from J, leaving 9 bases between them.

The rearrangement uses TRBV4-2 and TRBJ1-2; TRBD1 is a possible D gene (5 bases). CDR3 length: 15 amino acids. Germline V gene sequence: CDR1 LGHNA, CDR2 YNFKEQ. V was clipped by 0 bases and J by 4 bases, with 12 bases between them. The DNA of the CDR3 is TGTGCCAGCAGCCAAGAACTGGCGGACATCTATGGCTACACCTTC. Its translation is CASSQELADIYGYTF.

The chain links TRBV7-3 to TRBJ1-1, with 7 nucleotides matching TRBD1. The junction had 7 bases not matched to a gene; V was cut back by 5 bases and J by 4 bases. Germline V gene lookup returns CDR1 SGHTA and CDR2 FQGTGA. There are 14 residues in the CDR3. The DNA of the CDR3 is TGTGCCAGCAGCCCTCAGGGGGTTGGCACTGAAGCTTTCTTT. It encodes CASSPQGVGTEAFF.

The chain links TRBV28 to TRBJ1-5; D perhaps matches TRBD1 (5 bases). In germline, CDR1 is MDHEN, CDR2 SYDVKM. This CDR3 comprises 16 residues. The V end lost 3 bases, the J end lost 2 bases, and 14 bases lay between the germline ends. Here the CDR3 reads CASSLVPGGGNQPQHF. CDR3 nucleotide sequence: TGTGCCAGCAGTTTGGTCCCGGGGGGTGGCAATCAGCCCCAGCATTTT.

This sequence joins TRBV5-4 and TRBJ1-1; 7 bases are shared with TRBD1. This CDR3 is built from 15 residues. The germline V gene has CDR1 SGHNT and CDR2 YYREEE (reference sequence). V was clipped by 2 bases and J by 5 bases; unmatched bases: 9. The CDR3, as DNA: TGTGCCAGCAGCTTACAGACAGGGTGGGGAACTGAAGCTTTCTTT. Translated, it gives CASSLQTGWGTEAFF. The whole variable domain, remainder taken from reference TRBV5-4 and TRBJ1-1, is ETGVTQSPTHLIKTRGQQVTLRCSSQSGHNTVSWYQQALGQGPQFIFQYYREEENGRGNFPPRFSGLQFPNYSSELNVNALELDDSALYLCASSLQTGWGTEAFFGQGTRLTVV.

CDR3 sequence (DNA): TGTGCCACGATGAGGGGAGATCCGCAACTACATGAAAAACTGTTTTTT. It specifies CATMRGDPQLHEKLFF. V usage is TRBV7-9 and J usage is TRBJ1-4; D might be TRBD1 (5 bases). The CDR3 runs 16 residues. V lost 10 bases to trimming and J lost 6 bases, with 24 bases between them. Germline V gives CDR1 SEHNR, CDR2 FQNEAQ (reference sequence).

The chain couples TRBV4-3 to TRBJ1-1; D ambiguous. The V and J ends lost 5 bases and 5 bases respectively, with 12 bases between them. Germline CDR1 reads LGHNA; CDR2 reads YSLEER. The CDR3 loop spans 13 amino acids. The CDR3 DNA sequence: TGCGCCAGCAGCATTCAGAGAGGGACTGAAGCTTTCTTT. Translation: CASSIQRGTEAFF.

The chain joins TRBV12-3 or TRBV12-4 to TRBJ1-1; D gene unclear. The V end was cut by 2 bases, the J end by 11 bases, with 12 bases between. The CDR3 runs to 12 residues. This chain's CDR3 is CASSLRGSMAFF. CDR3 nucleotides: TGTGCCAGCAGTTTAAGAGGATCTATGGCTTTCTTT.

This clone was counted a single time. In DNA form, the CDR3 reads TGTGCCAGCAGCTTGCAGGGGGAGGTAGATACGCAGTATTTT. Translated: CASSLQGEVDTQYF. The chain combines TRBV5-4 with TRBJ2-3; tentative D call: TRBD1 (7 bases). The CDR3 has 14 amino acids. The V end was cut by 1 base, the J end by 5 bases, with 11 bases between. Germline assignment: CDR1 SGHNT and CDR2 YYREEE (reference sequence).

The rearrangement joins TRBV30 to TRBJ1-1; TRBD1 aligns across 7 bases. The CDR3 spans 15 residues. The J segment lost 5 bases and the V segment lost 4 bases, leaving 13 bases of the junction unmatched. Germline CDR1 reads GTSNPN; CDR2 reads SVGIG (reference sequence). The CDR3 protein is CAWNPGRTGATEAFF. The CDR3 nucleotides are TGTGCCTGGAACCCGGGGAGAACAGGGGCGACTGAAGCTTTCTTT.

A note on this clone: Distinct nucleotide sequences in the sample also encode this CDR3. The chain carries TRBV7-9 and TRBJ1-1; D gene uncertain. CDR3 length: 12 residues. V was pared by 5 bases and J by 2 bases, with 6 bases between. Germline loops: CDR1 SEHNR, CDR2 FQNEAQ (reference sequence). The CDR3 here is CASSHRNTEAFF. The CDR3 nucleotides are TGTGCCAGCAGCCATCGAAACACTGAAGCTTTCTTT. The full variable domain, its missing parts supplied by reference TRBV7-9 and TRBJ1-1, is DTGVSQNPRHKITKRGQNVTFRCDPISEHNRLYWYRQTLGQGPEFLTYFQNEAQLEKSRLLSDRFSAERPKGSFSTLEIQRTEQGDSAMYLCASSHRNTEAFFGQGTRLTVV.

The rearrangement uses TRBV27 and TRBJ1-6, with 7 bases that match TRBD1. The CDR3 runs to 15 residues. The germline V gene encodes CDR1 MNHEY and CDR2 SMNVEV (reference sequence). The junction had 11 bases not matched to a gene; V was cut back by 6 bases and J by 9 bases. The CDR3 sequence is CASSRQGSDPSPLHF. The DNA of the CDR3 is TGTGCCAGCAGCAGACAGGGTTCAGACCCTTCACCCCTCCACTTT.

The chain employs TRBV15 and TRBJ2-5; 14 bases align to TRBD2. Trimming at V came to 0 bases and at J to 5 bases, leaving 5 bases not matched to a gene. Germline CDR1 and CDR2: LNHNV and YYDKDF (reference sequence). The CDR3 extends over 17 amino acids. The CDR3 loop reads CATSRDLGLAGVETQYF. CDR3 DNA sequence: TGTGCCACCAGCAGAGATCTGGGACTAGCGGGAGTGGAGACCCAGTACTTC.